The sequence of this TCR beta chain was determined in a study of graft-versus-host responses after intestinal transplantation. Study summary: The whole recipient group had anti-thymocyte globulin induction followed by tacrolimus and steroids for roughly three years.

V was clipped by 4 bases and J by 6 bases; unmatched bases: 6. Germline V gives CDR1 SEHNR, CDR2 FQNEAQ (reference sequence). The CDR3 extends over 14 amino acids. This clone appeared a single time. The antigen is undetermined. This table comes from immunoSEQ multiplex PCR, and its TCRdb copy is limited to in-frame clones, with some not included. The data contain around 120,000 clones, approximately 92% of them seen just once; the ten biggest clones take up more than 0.09%. This TCR was sampled from a human donor who received an intestinal transplant. The genes are TRBV7-9 and TRBJ2-3, with 8 nucleotides matching TRBD1. Sequencing was performed on unstimulated CD4+ T cells sorted from spleen or lymph node cells, taken before intestinal transplant. CDR3 amino acids: CASSSGQGPDTQYF. The CDR3 DNA is TGTGCCAGCAGCTCAGGACAGGGCCCCGATACGCAGTATTTT.